Detailed here is one T cell receptor beta chain. Other DNA sequences in this specimen translate into the identical CDR3. This CDR3 has 12 residues. V trimming: 3 bases; J trimming: 8 bases; junction bases outside the gene matches: 2. From germline, CDR1 is MNHNS and CDR2 SASEGT. The sample belongs to a study of control samples from healthy donors and cancer patients. Profiling relied on immunoSEQ multiplex PCR, and the TCRdb table lists in-frame clones only, not all of them. The table records over 150,000 clones, roughly 95% of them present only once. The material sequenced was blood. This receptor was taken from a woman aged 25-40 years in good health. The rearrangement joins TRBV6-1 to TRBJ1-2, with 8 bases aligning to TRBD1. Written as DNA, the CDR3 is TGTGCCAGCAGTGAGACAGGGGAGGGCTACACCTTC. Amino acid sequence: CASSETGEGYTF.